This record looks at one T cell receptor (beta chain) sequence and its context. Those donors who had ophthalmopathy presented with moderate-to-severe activity, a CAS of ≥3, a NOSPECS of ≥4 and a duration under 3 months. This record comes from a study of Graves' ophthalmopathy and Graves' hyperthyroidism. J was trimmed by 4 bases and V by 1 base; bases with no gene match: 5. The CDR3 length is 15 residues. CDR1 SGHAT and CDR2 FQNNGV come from the germline V gene. CDR3 regions of TCR beta were amplified from RNA transcripts. First-round RT-PCR used HTBI primers; second-round multiplex PCR followed. TCRdb used MiXCR to reprocess the multiplex PCR reads, holding one entry per CDR3 protein. The repertoire holds hundreds of thousands of distinct CDR3 sequences, approximately 40% seen once, with about 40% in the top ten.

The chain recombines TRBV11-2 with TRBJ2-7; 9 bases fit TRBD2. The origin of this receptor is an adult man with Graves' ophthalmopathy. The sample taken for sequencing was peripheral blood. CDR3 sequence: CASSLGLADWYEQYF. The CDR3 DNA is TGTGCCAGCAGCTTAGGACTAGCGGACTGGTACGAGCAGTACTTC.